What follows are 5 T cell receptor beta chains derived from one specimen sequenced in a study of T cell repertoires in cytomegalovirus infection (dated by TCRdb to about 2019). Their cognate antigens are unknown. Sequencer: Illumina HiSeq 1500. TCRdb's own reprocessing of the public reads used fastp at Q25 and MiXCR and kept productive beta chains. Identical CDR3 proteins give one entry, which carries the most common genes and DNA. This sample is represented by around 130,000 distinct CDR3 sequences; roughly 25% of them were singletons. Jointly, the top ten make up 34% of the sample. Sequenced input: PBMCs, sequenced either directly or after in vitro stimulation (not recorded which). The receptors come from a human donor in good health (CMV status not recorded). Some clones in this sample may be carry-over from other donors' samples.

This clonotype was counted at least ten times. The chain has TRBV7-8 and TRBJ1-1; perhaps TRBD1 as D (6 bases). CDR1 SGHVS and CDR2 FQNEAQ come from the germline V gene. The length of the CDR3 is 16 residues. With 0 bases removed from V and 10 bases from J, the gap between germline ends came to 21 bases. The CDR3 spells CASSLAGGSPMTGAFF. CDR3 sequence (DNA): TGTGCCAGCAGCTTAGCAGGGGGTAGTCCTATGACGGGAGCTTTCTTT.

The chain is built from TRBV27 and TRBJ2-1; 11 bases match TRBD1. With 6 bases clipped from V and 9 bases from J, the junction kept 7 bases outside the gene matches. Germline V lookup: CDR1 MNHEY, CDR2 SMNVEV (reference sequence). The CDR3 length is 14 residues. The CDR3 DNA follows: TGTGCCAGCAGCGAAGGGACAGGGGGTGGTGAGCAGTTCTTC. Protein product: CASSEGTGGGEQFF.

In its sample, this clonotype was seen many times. The CDR3 is CASSLVGGDNSPLHF. The CDR3 DNA follows: TGTGCCAGCAGCTTAGTGGGAGGGGATAATTCACCCCTCCACTTT. The chain links TRBV7-2 to TRBJ1-6; TRBD1 might be the D (5 bases). Trimming pared 1 base from V and 5 bases from J, leaving 9 bases between. CDR3 length: 15 residues. The germline V gene encodes CDR1 SGHTA and CDR2 FQGNSA. The full variable domain, its missing parts supplied by reference TRBV7-2 and TRBJ1-6, is GAGVSQSPSNKVTEKGKDVELRCDPISGHTALYWYRQSLGQGLEFLIYFQGNSAPDKSGLPSDRFSAERTGGSVSTLTIQRTQQEDSAVYLCASSLVGGDNSPLHFGNGTRLTVT.

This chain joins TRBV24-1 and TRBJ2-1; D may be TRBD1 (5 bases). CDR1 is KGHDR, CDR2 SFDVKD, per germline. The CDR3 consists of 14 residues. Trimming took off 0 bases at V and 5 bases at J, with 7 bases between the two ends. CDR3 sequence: CATSDLQGDNEQFF. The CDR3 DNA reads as TGTGCCACCAGTGATTTGCAAGGGGACAATGAGCAGTTCTTC.

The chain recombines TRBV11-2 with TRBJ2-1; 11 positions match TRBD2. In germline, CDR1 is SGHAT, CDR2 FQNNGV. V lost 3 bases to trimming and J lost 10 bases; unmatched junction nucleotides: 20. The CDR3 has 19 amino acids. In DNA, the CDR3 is TGTGCCAGCAGCTTCATTAACTCCCCTAGCGGGAGGTTAAAAGGAGAGCAGTTCTTC. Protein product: CASSFINSPSGRLKGEQFF.